Described below is a single T cell receptor beta chain sequence and its context. Its target is not known. This entry comes from a study of T cell responses to AZD1222 COVID-19 vaccine. The wider study: Combined were second doses at about 4 or about 12 weeks.

This CDR3 has 14 residues. V was trimmed by 4 bases and J by 4 bases, leaving 11 bases between them. Germline V gene lookup returns CDR1 SGHTA and CDR2 FQGTGA. The data were produced by immunoSEQ multiplex PCR, yet TCRdb's version contains in-frame clones alone and is incomplete. Of about 120,000 clones listed, approximately 90% were seen once; the top ten hold 6.9%. Study-wide results and caveats: Donor demographics were predominantly white British with a female majority; clonal diversity may be underestimated. Breadth and depth of Spike-specific TCRs rose after two AZD1222 doses. There were vaccine-associated CD4 TCRs across spike, dominant at 160-218 and 743-854.

The rearrangement joins TRBV7-3 to TRBJ2-1; perhaps TRBD2 as D (5 bases). The sample consisted of peripheral blood, taken on day 0 of AZD1222 vaccination. The TCR comes from an adult in good health. The DNA of the CDR3 is TGTGCCAGCAGCTCCCGGCCGGGGTACAATGAGCAGTTCTTC. This codes for CASSSRPGYNEQFF.